This TCR beta chain was captured in a study of neurological immune-mediated disorders. This clonotype showed up many times. Its antigen remains unknown. Broader study findings: HTLV-1-associated myelopathy had the most TCR clonal expansion, while multiple sclerosis had the least, a level that fell below healthy controls. The absence of any CDR3 amino acid sequence shared by expanded clones across subjects suggests that repertoires were private in all groups. As far as clinical or MRI features were concerned, none was associated with the multiple sclerosis repertoire cluster.

In TCRdb, the 5' RACE reads were re-called with MiXCR into one record per CDR3 protein. The sample yields about 60,000 distinct CDR3 sequences, approximately 3.9% seen once. J gave up 3 bases and V 5 bases, and 0 bases lay outside the gene matches. This CDR3 has 14 residues. Germline CDR1 and CDR2: SEHNR and FQNEAQ (reference sequence). Source material: PBMCs. The chain couples TRBV7-9 to TRBJ2-1; 11 bases map to TRBD2. The TCR originated in a young man with multiple sclerosis. The CDR3 is CASSTSGSYNEQFF. Written as DNA, the CDR3 is TGTGCCAGCAGCACTAGCGGGAGCTACAATGAGCAGTTCTTC.